This TCR beta chain was recovered during a study of blood T cell repertoires in COVID-19 (dated by TCRdb to 2019 to 2021). As for the study more broadly: Collaborator samples came from the United States, Italy and Spain and covered acute and convalescent phases of COVID-19. A freely available public database, intended as a resource for researchers studying the immune response to SARS-CoV-2, is where the repertoires were released. A de-identified subject ID, COVID-19 status, age in years and sex were almost always included in the sample metadata. HLA class I and class II types, where available, came from metadata supplied by the sample provider rather than from assay-based typing. The material from the prospective study consisted of cDNA or gDNA derived from T cells, B-cell-depleted T cells, or PBMCs. Samples were obtained from the ongoing ImmuneRACE study (first 160 participants) and from roughly 1,300 subjects provided by 6 global collaborators. Deeply sampled blood TCRbeta repertoires from subjects exposed to, actively infected with, or recovered from COVID-19 were included in the dataset.

Ends trimmed: V by 5 bases, J by 6 bases; bases unmatched to a gene: 12. From a lookup of the germline V gene, CDR1 and CDR2 are MNHEY and SVGAGI. The CDR3 sequence holds 15 residues, the cysteine and phenylalanine included. Only the CDR3 part of the read is kept: 45 bases, read in frame from the first base. Enrolling through a virtual design, the prospective study's participants ranged in age from about 18 to 89 years and lived across roughly 24 United States geographic areas. In the prospective study, cohorts were assigned on the basis of participant-reported clinical history obtained from a screening survey and a study questionnaire. Recovered participants in ImmuneRACE Cohort 3 were defined as having two consecutive negative NP/OP PCR tests, clearance from a healthcare professional, or resolution of symptoms. Each participant in the prospective study had whole blood, serum and a nasopharyngeal or oropharyngeal swab collected by mobile phlebotomists. Over a roughly 2-month period, participants in the prospective study had the option of providing additional blood draws and questionnaires. Before DNA extraction, blood samples from the prospective study were shipped at room temperature or frozen.

A word on this clone: Its cognate antigen has yet to be identified. One base away there is no much larger clone; base qualities are not given.

Study-wide conclusions, independent of this receptor: Clinical and demographic metadata were provided uncurated, with the amount varying by source and participant.

TCRbeta CDR3 regions were amplified from genomic DNA by means of the immunoSEQ Assay, a bias-controlled multiplex PCR. The source study handled its data this way. The number of nucleated cells in each sample was estimated from the amplification of reference gene primers within the assay. To quantify the absolute abundance of each unique TCRbeta CDR3 rearrangement, sequence reads were collapsed and filtered. Productive Simpson clonality was computed per sample as the square root of Simpson's diversity index over productive rearrangements. The source is immuneACCESS, and TCRdb retained only in-frame sequences with V and J called. Part of the clones is not carried over; for the studies checked, unresolved V genes explain less than half of this, and the remainder is unexplained. V, J and clone size reflect that table, while D and trimming were determined from the DNA. The sample contains more than 300,000 clones, 80% to 85% of them found a single time. The leading ten clones occupy 5% to 5.5% of the sample.

Sequencing was performed on PBMCs or T cells enriched from blood (not recorded which). The TCR comes from a woman aged 50 to 60 who had recovered from COVID-19. The rearranged chain carries TRBV6-5 and TRBJ1-2; 7 bases in the middle match TRBD1. The nucleotide sequence reads TGTGCCAGCAGTCTCCTTCAGGGGGAAGCGGATGGCTACACCTTC. This gives the protein CASSLLQGEADGYTF.